This T cell receptor (beta chain) was recorded in a study of cytomegalovirus exposure and HLA in healthy donors. The sample holds one count of this clone. Germline V gives CDR1 SGHVS, CDR2 FQNEAQ. CDR3 length equals 14 residues. The study ran its PCR with 60 Vbeta and 13 Jbeta primers. Assay: immunoSEQ multiplex PCR; the TCRdb copy retains only in-frame clones and omits some. The data hold 120,000 or so clones, with 70% to 75% observed a single time. Sequencing used PBMCs. V is TRBV7-8 and J is TRBJ2-5, with D maybe TRBD2 (5 bases). The better agreement between TRBJ2-7 and the DNA end casts doubt on the J call. The TCR was taken from a woman aged 40-49 years in good health and CMV-seronegative. CDR3 coding DNA: TGTGCCAGCAGCTTAGAGCGGCTAGCCTACGAGCAGTACTTC. It encodes CASSLERLAYEQYF.